This TCR beta chain was profiled in a study of blood T cell repertoires in COVID-19. Sequenced by immunoSEQ multiplex PCR; TCRdb stores in-frame clones only, minus some. The repertoire holds roughly 130,000 clones, with 80% to 85% as singletons. The sequencing sample was made of PBMCs or T cells enriched from blood (not recorded which). The sequence derives from a man in his forties with acute COVID-19.

CDR3 loop: CASSSDSSYNSPLHF. The CDR3 DNA follows: TGTGCCAGCAGCTCGGACAGCTCCTATAATTCACCCCTCCACTTT. The chain employs TRBV7-6 and TRBJ1-6, with D maybe TRBD1 (6 bases). Trimming stripped 4 bases from V and 0 bases from J, with 7 bases between. The CDR3 covers 15 residues. Germline V gene lookup returns CDR1 SGHVS and CDR2 FNYEAQ. The full variable domain, completed using reference TRBV7-6 and TRBJ1-6, is GAGVSQSPRYKVTKRGQDVALRCDPISGHVSLYWYRQALGQGPEFLTYFNYEAQQDKSGLPNDRFSAERPEGSISTLTIQRTEQRDSAMYRCASSSDSSYNSPLHFGNGTRLTVT.